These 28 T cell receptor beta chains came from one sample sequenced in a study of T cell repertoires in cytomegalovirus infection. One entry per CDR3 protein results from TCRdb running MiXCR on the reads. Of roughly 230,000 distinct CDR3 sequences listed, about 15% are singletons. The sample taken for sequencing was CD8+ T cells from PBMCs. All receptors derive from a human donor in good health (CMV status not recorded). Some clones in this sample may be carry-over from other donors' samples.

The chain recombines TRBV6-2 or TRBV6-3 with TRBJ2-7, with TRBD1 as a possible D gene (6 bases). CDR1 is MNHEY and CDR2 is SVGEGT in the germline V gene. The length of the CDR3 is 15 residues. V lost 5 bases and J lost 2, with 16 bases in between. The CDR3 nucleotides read TGTGCCAGCAGTCCCCGCACAGGGAGTCCCTACGAGCAGTACTTC. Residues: CASSPRTGSPYEQYF.

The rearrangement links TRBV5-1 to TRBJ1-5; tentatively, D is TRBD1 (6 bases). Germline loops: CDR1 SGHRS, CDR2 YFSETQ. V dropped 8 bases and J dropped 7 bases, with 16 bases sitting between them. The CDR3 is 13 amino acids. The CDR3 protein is CASREQGKQPQHF. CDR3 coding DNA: TGCGCCAGTAGAGAACAGGGTAAGCAGCCCCAGCATTTT. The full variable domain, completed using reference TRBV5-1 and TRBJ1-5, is KAGVTQTPRYLIKTRGQQVTLSCSPISGHRSVSWYQQTPGQGLQFLFEYFSETQRNKGNFPGRFSGRQFSNSRSEMNVSTLELGDSALYLCASREQGKQPQHFGDGTRLSIL.

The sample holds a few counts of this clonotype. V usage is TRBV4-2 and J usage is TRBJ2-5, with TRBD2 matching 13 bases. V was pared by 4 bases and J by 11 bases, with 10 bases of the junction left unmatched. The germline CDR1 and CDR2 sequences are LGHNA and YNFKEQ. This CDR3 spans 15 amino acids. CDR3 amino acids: CASSPPGTSGATQYF. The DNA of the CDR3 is TGTGCCAGCAGCCCGCCCGGGACTAGCGGGGCTACTCAGTACTTC.

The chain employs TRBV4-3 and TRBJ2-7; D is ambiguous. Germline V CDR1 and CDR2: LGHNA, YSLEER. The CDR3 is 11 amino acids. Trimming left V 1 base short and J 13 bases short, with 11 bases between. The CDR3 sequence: CASSQGTVPYF. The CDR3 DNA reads TGCGCCAGCAGCCAAGGGACGGTTCCTTACTTC.

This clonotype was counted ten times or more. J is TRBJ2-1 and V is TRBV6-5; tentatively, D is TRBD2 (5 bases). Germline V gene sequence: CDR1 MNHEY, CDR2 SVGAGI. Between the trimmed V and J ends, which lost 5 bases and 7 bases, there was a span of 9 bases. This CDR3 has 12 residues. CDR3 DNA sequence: TGTGCCAGCAGTCAAACGGGGAATGAGCAGTTCTTC. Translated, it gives CASSQTGNEQFF.

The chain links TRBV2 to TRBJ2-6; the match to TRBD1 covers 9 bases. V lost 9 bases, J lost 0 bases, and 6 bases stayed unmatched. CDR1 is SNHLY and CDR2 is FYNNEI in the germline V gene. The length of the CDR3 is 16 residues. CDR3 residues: CARLGTGSSGANVLTF. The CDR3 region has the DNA TGTGCCAGGCTCGGGACAGGGTCCTCTGGGGCCAACGTCCTGACTTTC.

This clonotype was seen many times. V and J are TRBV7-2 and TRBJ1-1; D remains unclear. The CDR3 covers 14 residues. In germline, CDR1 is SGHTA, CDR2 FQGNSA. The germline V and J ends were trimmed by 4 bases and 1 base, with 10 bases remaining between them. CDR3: CASSSWTGNTEAFF. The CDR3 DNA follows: TGTGCCAGCAGCTCCTGGACGGGGAACACTGAAGCTTTCTTT.

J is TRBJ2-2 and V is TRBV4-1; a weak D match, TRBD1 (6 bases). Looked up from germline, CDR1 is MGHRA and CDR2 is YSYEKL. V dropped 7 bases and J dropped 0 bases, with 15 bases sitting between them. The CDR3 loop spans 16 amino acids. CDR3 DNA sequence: TGCGCCAGCAAACGAGAACAGGGTTCGAACACCGGGGAGCTGTTTTTT. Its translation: CASKREQGSNTGELFF.

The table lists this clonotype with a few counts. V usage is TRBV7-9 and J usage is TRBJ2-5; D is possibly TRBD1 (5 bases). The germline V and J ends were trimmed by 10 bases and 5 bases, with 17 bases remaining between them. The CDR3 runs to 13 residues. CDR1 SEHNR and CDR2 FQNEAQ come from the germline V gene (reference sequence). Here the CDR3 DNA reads TGTGCCACGGCCAGGGCAGGATGGGAGACCCAGTACTTC. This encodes CATARAGWETQYF.

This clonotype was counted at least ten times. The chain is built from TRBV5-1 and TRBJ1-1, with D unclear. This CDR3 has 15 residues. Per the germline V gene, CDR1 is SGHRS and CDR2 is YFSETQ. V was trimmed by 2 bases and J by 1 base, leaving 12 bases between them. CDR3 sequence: CASSFNFAANTEAFF. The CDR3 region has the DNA TGCGCCAGCAGCTTTAACTTTGCGGCGAACACTGAAGCTTTCTTT.

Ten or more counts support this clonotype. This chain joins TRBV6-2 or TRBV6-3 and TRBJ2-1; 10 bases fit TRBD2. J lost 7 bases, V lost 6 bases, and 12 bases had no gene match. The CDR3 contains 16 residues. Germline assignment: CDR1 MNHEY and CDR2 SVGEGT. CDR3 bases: TGTGCCAGCAGACACCGAAGCGGGGGGGCGGGGAATGAGCAGTTCTTC. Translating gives CASRHRSGGAGNEQFF.

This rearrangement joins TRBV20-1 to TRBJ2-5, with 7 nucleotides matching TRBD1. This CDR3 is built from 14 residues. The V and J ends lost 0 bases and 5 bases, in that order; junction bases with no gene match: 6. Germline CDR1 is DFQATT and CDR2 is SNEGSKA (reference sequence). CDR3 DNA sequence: TGCAGTGCTAGAGAGGTGACAGGGTGGGAGACCCAGTACTTC. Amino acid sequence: CSAREVTGWETQYF.

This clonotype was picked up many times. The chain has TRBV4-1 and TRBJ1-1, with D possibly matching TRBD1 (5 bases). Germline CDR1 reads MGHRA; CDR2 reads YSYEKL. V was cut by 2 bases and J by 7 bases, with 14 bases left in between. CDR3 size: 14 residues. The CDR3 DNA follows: TGCGCCAGCAGCCAAAACTTGGGGCGCGGTGAAGCTTTCTTT. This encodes CASSQNLGRGEAFF.

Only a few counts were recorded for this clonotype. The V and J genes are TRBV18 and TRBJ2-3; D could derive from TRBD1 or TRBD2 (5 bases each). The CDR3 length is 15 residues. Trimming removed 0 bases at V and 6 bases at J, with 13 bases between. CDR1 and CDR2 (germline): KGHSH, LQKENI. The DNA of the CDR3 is TGTGCCAGCTCACCACCGGGACCCGGTTTGGATACGCAGTATTTT. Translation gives CASSPPGPGLDTQYF.

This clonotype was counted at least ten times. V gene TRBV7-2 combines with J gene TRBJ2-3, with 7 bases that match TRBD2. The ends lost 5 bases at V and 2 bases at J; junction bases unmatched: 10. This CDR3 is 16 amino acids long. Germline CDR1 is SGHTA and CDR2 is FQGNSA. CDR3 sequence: CASSPWGGSATDTQYF. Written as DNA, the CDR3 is TGTGCCAGCAGCCCATGGGGGGGGTCAGCCACAGATACGCAGTATTTT.

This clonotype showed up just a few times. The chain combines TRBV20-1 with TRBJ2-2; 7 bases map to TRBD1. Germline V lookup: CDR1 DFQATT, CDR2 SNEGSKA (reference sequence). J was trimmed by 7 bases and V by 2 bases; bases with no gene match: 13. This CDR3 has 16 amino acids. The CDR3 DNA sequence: TGCAGTGCTAGAAGACAGGGAGTCCTCGTCGGCGGGGAGCTGTTTTTT. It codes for CSARRQGVLVGGELFF.

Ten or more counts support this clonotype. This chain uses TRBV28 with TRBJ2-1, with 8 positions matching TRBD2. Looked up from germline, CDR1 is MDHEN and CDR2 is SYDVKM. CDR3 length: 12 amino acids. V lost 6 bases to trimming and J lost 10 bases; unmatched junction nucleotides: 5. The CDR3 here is CASSPGGAEQFF. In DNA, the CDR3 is TGTGCCAGCAGCCCCGGGGGGGCCGAGCAGTTCTTC.

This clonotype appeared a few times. DNA of the CDR3: TGTGCCAGCAGCCCCCAAAAGGCACATAACTATGGCTACACCTTC. Its translation is CASSPQKAHNYGYTF. The rearrangement links TRBV7-3 to TRBJ1-2; D uncertain. This CDR3 region has 15 residues. Trimming pared 5 bases from V and 1 base from J, leaving 14 bases between. Per germline, CDR1 SGHTA and CDR2 FQGTGA.

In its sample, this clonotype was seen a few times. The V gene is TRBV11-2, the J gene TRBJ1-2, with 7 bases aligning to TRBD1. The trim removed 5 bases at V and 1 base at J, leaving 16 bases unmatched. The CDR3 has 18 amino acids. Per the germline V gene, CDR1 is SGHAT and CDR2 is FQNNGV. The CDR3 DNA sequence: TGTGCCAGCAGCGCCGGAGGTAACAGGGGCCCACTTAACTATGGCTACACCTTC. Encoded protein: CASSAGGNRGPLNYGYTF.

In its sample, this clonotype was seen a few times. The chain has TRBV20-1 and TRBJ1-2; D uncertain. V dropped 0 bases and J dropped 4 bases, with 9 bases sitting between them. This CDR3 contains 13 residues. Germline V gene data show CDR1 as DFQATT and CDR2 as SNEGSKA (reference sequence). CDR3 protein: CSARDLGSYGYTF. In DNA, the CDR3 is TGCAGTGCTAGAGATTTGGGCAGCTATGGCTACACCTTC.

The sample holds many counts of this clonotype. CDR3 region: CASSYYSENTGELFF. CDR3 DNA sequence: TGTGCCAGCAGCTACTATTCAGAGAACACCGGGGAGCTGTTTTTT. J is TRBJ2-2 and V is TRBV7-9; D not certain. Germline V CDR1 and CDR2: SEHNR, FQNEAQ (reference sequence). The CDR3 has 15 amino acids. Trimming removed 4 bases from V and 1 base from J, with 10 bases in between.

CDR3 loop: CSVEWPGENYEQYF. The DNA of the CDR3 is TGCAGCGTTGAATGGCCGGGAGAAAACTACGAGCAGTACTTC. This chain connects TRBV29-1 to TRBJ2-7; tentatively, D is TRBD2 (6 bases). The V and J ends lost 2 bases and 3 bases respectively, with 14 bases between them. Germline V lookup: CDR1 SQVTM, CDR2 ANQGSEA. The CDR3 covers 14 residues.

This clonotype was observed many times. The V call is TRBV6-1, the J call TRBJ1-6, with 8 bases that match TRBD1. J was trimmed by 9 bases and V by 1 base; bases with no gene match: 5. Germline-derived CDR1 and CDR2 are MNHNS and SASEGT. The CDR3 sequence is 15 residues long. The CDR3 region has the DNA TGTGCCAGCAGTGAAGAGGACAGGGCGGCTTCACCCCTCCACTTT. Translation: CASSEEDRAASPLHF.

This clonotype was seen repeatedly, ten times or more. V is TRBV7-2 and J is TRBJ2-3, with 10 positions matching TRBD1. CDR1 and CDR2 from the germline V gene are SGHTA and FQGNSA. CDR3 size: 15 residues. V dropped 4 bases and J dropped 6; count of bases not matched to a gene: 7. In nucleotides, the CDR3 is TGTGCCAGCAGCTCGACAGGGGGCGCTTCCGATACGCAGTATTTT. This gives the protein CASSSTGGASDTQYF. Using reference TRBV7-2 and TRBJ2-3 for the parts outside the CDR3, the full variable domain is GAGVSQSPSNKVTEKGKDVELRCDPISGHTALYWYRQSLGQGLEFLIYFQGNSAPDKSGLPSDRFSAERTGGSVSTLTIQRTQQEDSAVYLCASSSTGGASDTQYFGPGTRLTVL.

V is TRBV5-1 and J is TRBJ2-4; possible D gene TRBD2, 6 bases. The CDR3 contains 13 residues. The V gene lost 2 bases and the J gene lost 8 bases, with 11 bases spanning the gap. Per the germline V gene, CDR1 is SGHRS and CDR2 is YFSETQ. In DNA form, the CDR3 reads TGCGCCAGCAGCTTTTCCGGAGGGGACATTCAGTACTTC. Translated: CASSFSGGDIQYF.

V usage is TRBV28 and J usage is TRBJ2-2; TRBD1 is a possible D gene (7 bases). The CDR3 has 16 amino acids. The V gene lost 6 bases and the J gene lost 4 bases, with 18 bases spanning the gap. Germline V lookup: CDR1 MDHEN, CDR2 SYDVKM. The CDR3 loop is CASREPRGTATGELFF. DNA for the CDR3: TGTGCCAGCAGGGAACCCAGGGGGACTGCCACCGGGGAGCTGTTTTTT.

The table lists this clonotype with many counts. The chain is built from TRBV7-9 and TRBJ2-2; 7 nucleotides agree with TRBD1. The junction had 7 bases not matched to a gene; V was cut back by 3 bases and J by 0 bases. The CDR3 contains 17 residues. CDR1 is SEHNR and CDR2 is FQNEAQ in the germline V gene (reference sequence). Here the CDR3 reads CASSFKQGQPNTGELFF. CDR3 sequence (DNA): TGTGCCAGCAGCTTCAAGCAGGGACAGCCGAACACCGGGGAGCTGTTTTTT.

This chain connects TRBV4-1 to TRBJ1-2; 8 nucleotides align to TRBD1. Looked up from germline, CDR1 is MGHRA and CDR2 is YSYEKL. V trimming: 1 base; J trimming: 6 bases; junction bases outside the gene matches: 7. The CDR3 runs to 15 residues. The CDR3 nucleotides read TGCGCCAGCAGCCAAGGTCCCGACAGGGGCAATGGCTACACCTTC. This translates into CASSQGPDRGNGYTF.